The present entry profiles one TCR beta chain with its context. Its antigen is currently unknown. The germline V and J ends were trimmed by 2 bases and 6 bases, with 14 bases remaining between them. Germline V gives CDR1 LGHNA, CDR2 YNFKEQ. CDR3 length: 15 amino acids. The source of the sample is a study of cytomegalovirus exposure and HLA in healthy donors. Study-wide findings and caveats: Later on, a genetic analysis was performed. It linked a missense variant in DCLRE1C with V- and J-gene trimming of TCR beta. Judged likely to be a sequencing artifact was a cluster of highly shared sequence variants.

It was with 60 Vbeta and 13 Jbeta primers that the PCR ran. Only in-frame clones appear in the TCRdb table, and some are missing; sequencing was by immunoSEQ multiplex PCR. The sample has around 100,000 clones, approximately 78% seen once; the top ten hold roughly a fifth. The TCR was taken from a man aged 25-40 years in good health and CMV-seropositive. The V gene is TRBV4-2, the J gene TRBJ2-1; D possibly corresponds to TRBD2 (7 bases). Sequences were obtained from PBMCs. As DNA, the CDR3 is TGTGCCAGCAGCCAAAGGGGGGGCGAAATCAATGAGCAGTTCTTC. Its protein is CASSQRGGEINEQFF.